This T cell receptor (beta chain) was identified in a study of T cells after yellow fever vaccination. Study details: Preparation of the low-cell-number fractions used SMART-Seq v4 Ultra Low Input.

Germline values: CDR1 SQVTM, CDR2 ANQGSEA. Trimming took 6 bases from V and 6 from J, leaving 21 bases between them. The CDR3 contains 14 residues. Study observations and caveats: The secondary response was weaker but peaked faster, day 5 versus 15. Post-booster reappearance was seen for most primary-vaccination clones (about 96% CD4, 80% to 90% CD8). The CD4 and CD8 compartments had a small share of their clonotypes in common.

Comment on this clonotype: Its antigen is unidentified.

TCRdb re-called the 5' RACE reads with MiXCR, one entry per CDR3 protein. Of 450,000 to 600,000 distinct CDR3 sequences listed, approximately 12% are singletons. This receptor was obtained from a man younger than 40 who received the YFV17D yellow fever vaccine. The sample in question was PBMCs, obtained on the day of the yellow fever booster vaccination. This chain uses TRBV29-1 with TRBJ2-7; the D call may be TRBD1 or TRBD2 (5 bases each). The CDR3 reads CSVRPVNRDAEQYF. The CDR3, as DNA: TGCAGCGTGAGGCCCGTCAACCGGGACGCCGAGCAGTACTTC.